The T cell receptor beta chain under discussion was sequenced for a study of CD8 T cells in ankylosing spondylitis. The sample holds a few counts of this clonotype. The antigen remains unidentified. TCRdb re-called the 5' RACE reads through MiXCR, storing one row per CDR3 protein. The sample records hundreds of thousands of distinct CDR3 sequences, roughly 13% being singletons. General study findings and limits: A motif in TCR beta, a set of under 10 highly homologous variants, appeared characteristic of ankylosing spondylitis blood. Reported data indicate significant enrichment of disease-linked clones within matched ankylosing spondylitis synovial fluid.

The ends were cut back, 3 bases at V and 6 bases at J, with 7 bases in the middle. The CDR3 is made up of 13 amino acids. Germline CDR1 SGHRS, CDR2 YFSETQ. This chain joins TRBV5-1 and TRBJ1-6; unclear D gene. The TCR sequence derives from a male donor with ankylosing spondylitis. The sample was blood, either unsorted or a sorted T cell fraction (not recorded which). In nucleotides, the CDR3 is TGCGCCAGCAGCTCTGAACCTAATTCACCCCTCCACTTT. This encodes CASSSEPNSPLHF.